This T cell receptor beta chain emerged from a study of post-analysis software for immune sequencing data (dated by TCRdb to about 2015). Regarding the complete study: Recorded disease courses included relapsing-remitting, secondary progressive and progressive-relapsing multiple sclerosis, with some patients lacking subtype annotation. A subset of samples was prepared in parallel using single-end sample barcoding, then pooled and co-amplified after Illumina adapter ligation. The multiple sclerosis patient repertoires were compared with under 13 previously published healthy control repertoires from donors aged roughly 6 to 27 years.

According to the germline V gene, CDR1 reads SGHTA and CDR2 reads FQGNSA. Trimming costs V 7 bases and J 5 bases, and their ends lie 14 bases apart. From the cysteine through the phenylalanine, the CDR3 covers 14 amino acids. The retained sequence is limited to the CDR3, 42 bases, with the frame set at the first base. On this clonotype: Its antigen is not yet known. Base qualities are not at hand, and no much larger clone is one base apart.

What the work shows at the level of the full study, not this receptor alone: The control group was slightly older than the multiple sclerosis patient group. Strong co-clustering of samples prepared in the same batch was shown by direct clustering with F measure, prompting a batch-effect correction. Normalized Chao1 diversity was significantly lower in multiple sclerosis patients than controls, suggesting substantial peripheral T-cell clonal expansion. Significantly higher frequencies in patients than in controls were found for roughly 5 TRBV segments, including TRBV5-6, TRBV5-1 and TRBV20-1.

TCR beta repertoires were profiled from peripheral blood of 10 to 15 young patients with multiple sclerosis to demonstrate the VDJtools post-analysis software. The patients with multiple sclerosis were children and adolescents between 6 and 15 years of age. Receptors were amplified or captured by PCR. These reads were obtained on an Illumina HiSeq 2500. Unique molecular identifiers were incorporated into TCR beta cDNA libraries to reduce PCR and sequencing biases. Some 500,000 cDNA molecules were obtained per 1 to 10 million input T cells, so each molecule approximated one T cell. The patient libraries were prepared and sequenced using the same protocol as the earlier healthy control dataset. Samples belonging to the same batch were prepared together, multiplexed and sequenced on a shared HiSeq lane. Under the source paper's analysis protocol: MIGEC handled the raw barcoded reads, throwing out single-read molecular identifier groups before consensus assembly and CDR3 extraction. Clonotype tables were post-analysed with VDJtools, normalizing diversity by down-sampling all datasets to the smallest sample size. Repertoire overlap clustering matched CDR3 amino acid but not nucleotide sequences to correct batch-related cross-sample contamination. TCRdb handled the public reads itself, with Q25 trimming in fastp and clone calling in MiXCR, and kept productive beta chains. Every CDR3 protein is listed once, alongside the most common genes and DNA of its rows. TCRdb's processing, not the study's, gives the V and J calls here. In this sample the table shows about 760,000 distinct CDR3 sequences, 25% to 30% of which occur a single time. The ten largest account for approximately 0.55% of the sample.

The sequence came from a girl aged 10 to 17 with multiple sclerosis. The chain joins TRBV7-2 to TRBJ1-4, with no reliable assignment of the D segment. Source material: blood. The nucleotide sequence reads as follows: TGTGCCAGCACCTCCGGGATTCTGAATGAAAAACTGTTTTTT. This gives the protein CASTSGILNEKLFF.